These T cell receptor beta chains were read from a single sample in a study of tumor and adjacent non-tumor tissue in lung cancer. TCRdb re-called the multiplex PCR reads through MiXCR, storing one row per CDR3 protein. Found here are 220,000 or so distinct CDR3 sequences, approximately 74% of them singletons; the top ten hold approximately 25%. Sequenced input: lung tumor tissue. Receptor source: a man in his 60s with non-small cell lung cancer. The CDR3 runs from the conserved cysteine through the conserved F or W. The D gene is left open where the match is weak. Expanded clones are given a class, and other clones once, few, many or no size at all.

>14|TRBJ2-1|once|TRBV20-1|NA
CSARGVQGKDEQFF
TGCAGTGCTAGAGGTGTCCAGGGGAAAGATGAGCAGTTCTTC
>14|TRBJ2-3|once|TRBV20-1|NA
CSASGGRKIDTQYF
TGCAGTGCTAGCGGTGGGAGAAAGATAGATACGCAGTATTTT
>14|TRBJ2-3|NA|TRBV7-3|NA
CASSPSGAGDTQYF
TGTGCCAGCAGCCCCTCGGGAGCTGGAGATACGCAGTATTTT
>16|TRBJ2-7|NA|TRBV20-1|NA
CSARGGWQGVSYEQYF
TGCAGTGCTAGAGGGGGATGGCAGGGCGTCTCCTACGAGCAGTACTTC
>12|TRBJ1-2|few|TRBV20-1|NA
CNARKQGRGYTF
TGCAATGCTAGAAAACAGGGAAGAGGCTACACCTTC
>15|TRBJ2-2|once|TRBV20-1|TRBD2
CSANIAGGSSGEVFF
TGCAGTGCTAACATAGCGGGAGGGTCATCCGGGGAGGTGTTCTTT
>15|TRBJ2-3|NA|TRBV20-1|TRBD2
CSAALVGGGTDTQYF
TGCAGTGCTGCCCTAGTGGGGGGGGGTACAGATACGCAGTATTTT
>15|TRBJ2-2|many|TRBV11-2|NA
CASRRPGLSTGELFF
TGTGCCAGCAGGAGACCGGGACTCAGCACCGGGGAGCTGTTTTTT
>16|TRBJ2-5|NA|TRBV11-2|NA
CASSSTMGGQKETQCF
TGTGCCAGCAGCTCCACAATGGGGGGACAAAAGGAGACCCAGTGCTTC
>14|TRBJ2-1|NA|TRBV6-6|NA
CASSYNAKYNEQFF
TGTGCCAGCAGTTACAACGCGAAGTACAATGAGCAGTTCTTC
>16|TRBJ1-6|NA|TRBV20-1|NA
CSARLSGAPLNSSLHF
TGCAGTGCTAGACTCTCGGGGGCGCCCCTTAATTCATCCCTCCACTTT
>15|TRBJ2-7|NA|TRBV6-5|TRBD2
CTSSRRLAGVMEQYF
TGTACCAGCAGTCGGCGGCTAGCGGGAGTAATGGAGCAGTACTTC
>15|TRBJ2-5|NA|TRBV5-1|TRBD2
CASSFSGSPQETQYF
TGCGCCAGCAGCTTTAGCGGGAGCCCTCAAGAGACCCAGTACTTC
>16|TRBJ2-6|few|TRBV20-1|NA
CSAAGQLLSGANVLTF
TGCAGTGCCGCCGGACAGCTCCTCTCTGGGGCCAACGTCCTGACTTTC
>14|TRBJ1-5|NA|TRBV20-1|NA
CSASPGADNQSQHF
TGCAGTGCCAGCCCCGGGGCTGACAATCAGTCCCAACATTTT
>16|TRBJ2-1|NA|TRBV12-3/TRBV12-4|NA
CANSWSLGRGWNEQFF
TGTGCCAACAGTTGGAGCCTGGGCAGGGGTTGGAATGAGCAGTTCTTC
>11|TRBJ2-7|NA|TRBV11-2|NA
CASSHESGEYF
TGTGCCAGCAGCCACGAATCGGGGGAGTACTTC
>12|TRBJ2-7|few|TRBV20-1|TRBD2
CSGGVSWYEQYF
TGTTCTGGGGGGGTTTCTTGGTACGAGCAGTACTTC
>17|TRBJ2-1|NA|TRBV29-1|TRBD1
CSIEKPTGTGSYNEQFF
TGCAGCATTGAAAAACCAACCGGGACAGGCTCCTACAATGAGCAGTTCTTC
>13|TRBJ1-5|many|TRBV20-1|TRBD1
CSARLTGEQPQHF
TGCAGTGCTAGGCTGACAGGGGAACAGCCCCAGCATTTT